In its sample, the clone carrying this T cell receptor beta chain was seen a few times. Those who participated ranged in age from roughly 18 to 100 years and resided in under 25 US areas. Participant-reported clinical history was the basis for cohort assignment. Each recovered donor of Cohort 3 presented with two negative PCRs, clearance, or symptom resolution. The data were taken from a study of blood T cell repertoires in COVID-19. Study processing details: Amplification from reference gene primers served as the basis for estimated nucleated cell counts. Using immunoSEQ multiplex PCR, the repertoire was profiled, and TCRdb retains in-frame clones only, with some absent. That table furnishes V, J and clone size, whereas the DNA furnished D and trimming. The data contain under 200,000 clones, around 80% of them singletons. The TCR originated in a man aged 50 to 59 who had recovered from COVID-19. The sequencing sample was made of PBMCs or T cells enriched from blood (not recorded which).

The CDR3 sequence is CASSQDPSGGQETQYF. The CDR3 DNA reads TGCGCCAGCAGCCAAGATCCTAGCGGGGGGCAAGAGACCCAGTACTTC. V and J are TRBV4-1 and TRBJ2-5; the match to TRBD2 covers 11 bases. With 0 bases clipped from V and 2 bases from J, the junction kept 2 bases outside the gene matches. The CDR3 spans 16 residues. From germline, CDR1 is MGHRA and CDR2 YSYEKL.